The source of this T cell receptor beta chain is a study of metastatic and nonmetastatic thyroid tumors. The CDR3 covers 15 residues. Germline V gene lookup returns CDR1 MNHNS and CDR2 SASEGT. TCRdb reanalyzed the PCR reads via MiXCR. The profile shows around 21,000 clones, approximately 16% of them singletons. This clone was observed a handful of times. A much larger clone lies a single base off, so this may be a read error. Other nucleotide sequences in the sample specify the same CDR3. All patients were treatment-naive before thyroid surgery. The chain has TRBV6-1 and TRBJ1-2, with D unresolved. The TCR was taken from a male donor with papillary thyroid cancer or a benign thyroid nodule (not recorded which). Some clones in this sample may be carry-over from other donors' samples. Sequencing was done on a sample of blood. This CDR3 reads CASSRPRGWNYGCTF. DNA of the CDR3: TGTGCCAGCAGCCGCCCCCGTGGGTGGAACTATGGCTGCACCTTC.